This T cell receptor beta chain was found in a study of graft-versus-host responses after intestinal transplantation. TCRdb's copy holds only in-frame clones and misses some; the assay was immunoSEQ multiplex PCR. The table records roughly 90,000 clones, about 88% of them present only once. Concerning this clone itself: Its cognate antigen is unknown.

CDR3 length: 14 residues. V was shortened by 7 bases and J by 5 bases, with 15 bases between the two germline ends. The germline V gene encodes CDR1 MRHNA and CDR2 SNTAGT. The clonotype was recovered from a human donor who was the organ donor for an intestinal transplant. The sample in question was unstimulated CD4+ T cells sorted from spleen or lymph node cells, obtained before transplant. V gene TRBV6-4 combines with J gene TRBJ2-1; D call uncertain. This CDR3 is CASKPTVLHNEQFF. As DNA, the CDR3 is TGTGCCAGCAAGCCCACAGTTTTACACAATGAGCAGTTCTTC.